These 30 T cell receptor beta chains originate from one sample sequenced in a study of blood T cell repertoires in COVID-19. The data were produced by immunoSEQ multiplex PCR, yet TCRdb's version contains in-frame clones alone and is incomplete. The profile shows roughly 100,000 clones, 85% to 90% of them singletons. Input material: peripheral blood. All receptors derive from a human donor in a cohort sampled during active COVID-19.

This clone was observed once. The chain joins TRBV29-1 to TRBJ2-1; TRBD2 aligns across 7 bases. The CDR3 has 13 amino acids. Germline lookup yields CDR1 SQVTM and CDR2 ANQGSEA. V was clipped by 0 bases and J by 12 bases; unmatched bases: 8. The CDR3 DNA reads as TGCAGCGTTGAAGATCCGGAGCGGGAAGGGCAGTTCTTC. Translation: CSVEDPEREGQFF.

This chain connects TRBV11-2 to TRBJ2-7; TRBD2 might be the D (6 bases). Germline values: CDR1 SGHAT, CDR2 FQNNGV. V lost 1 base and J 6 bases, leaving 22 bases between the germline ends. This CDR3 has 17 amino acids. The CDR3 region has the DNA TGTGCCAGCAGCTTAGGCGCGGGGAGTCTAACTCGTCTCGAGCAGTACTTC. This translates into CASSLGAGSLTRLEQYF.

The CDR3 spells CASSYDRASGNTIYF. CDR3 coding DNA: TGTGCCAGCAGCTATGACAGGGCGTCTGGAAACACCATATATTTT. The rearrangement uses TRBV7-9 and TRBJ1-3; 7 bases match TRBD1. Germline V lookup: CDR1 SEHNR, CDR2 FQNEAQ (reference sequence). V lost 4 bases to trimming and J lost 1 base; unmatched junction nucleotides: 4. The CDR3 covers 15 residues.

The V and J genes are TRBV5-4 and TRBJ2-2; maybe TRBD2 (5 bases). This CDR3 is built from 15 residues. Trimming took 4 bases from V and 2 from J, leaving 12 bases between them. Germline CDR1 SGHNT, CDR2 YYREEE (reference sequence). For the CDR3, the DNA is TGTGCCAGCAGCCCGGTGAGCGGAAACACCGGGGAGCTGTTTTTT. It is translated as CASSPVSGNTGELFF. Variable domain in full (rest from reference TRBV5-4 and TRBJ2-2): ETGVTQSPTHLIKTRGQQVTLRCSSQSGHNTVSWYQQALGQGPQFIFQYYREEENGRGNFPPRFSGLQFPNYSSELNVNALELDDSALYLCASSPVSGNTGELFFGEGSRLTVL.

This clone has a single count. This chain joins TRBV28 and TRBJ2-5, with TRBD2 identical over 12 bases. The CDR3 is made up of 15 amino acids. J gave up 5 bases and V 8 bases, and 9 bases lay outside the gene matches. CDR1 MDHEN and CDR2 SYDVKM come from the germline V gene. CDR3 nucleotides: TGTGCCAGCCGCGGACTAGCGGGATTAAGGGAGACCCAGTACTTC. Its protein product is CASRGLAGLRETQYF.

This chain connects TRBV7-3 to TRBJ2-7, with D perhaps matching TRBD2 (5 bases). With 5 bases removed from V and 5 bases from J, the gap between germline ends came to 16 bases. The CDR3 is made up of 14 amino acids. The V gene's germline CDR1 is SGHTA and CDR2 FQGTGA. The CDR3 bases are TGTGCCAGCAGCCCCGGCACGGGGTCCAACGAGCAGTACTTC. The encoded protein is CASSPGTGSNEQYF.

This clone occurred once. The J gene is TRBJ1-2, the V gene TRBV4-3; 7 bases are shared with TRBD1. Germline assignment: CDR1 LGHNA and CDR2 YSLEER. The junction had 6 bases not matched to a gene; V was cut back by 0 bases and J by 2 bases. The CDR3 covers 16 residues. DNA for the CDR3: TGCGCCAGCAGCCAAGATAGGGCAGGGGGGAACTATGGCTACACCTTC. It encodes CASSQDRAGGNYGYTF.

This clone came up once. J is TRBJ2-3 and V is TRBV4-3; 7 nucleotides line up with TRBD1. CDR1 LGHNA and CDR2 YSLEER come from the germline V gene. The V gene end was trimmed by 4 bases and the J gene end by 2 bases; junction bases not matched to a gene: 6. The CDR3 runs 15 residues. In DNA form, the CDR3 reads TGCGCCAGCAGCCCGTCGGGACAGACCACAGATACGCAGTATTTT. Protein: CASSPSGQTTDTQYF.

The chain has TRBV4-1 and TRBJ2-5, with 7 bases lining up with TRBD1. V lost 4 bases, J lost 2 bases, and 7 bases stayed unmatched. Germline CDR1 and CDR2: MGHRA and YSYEKL. This CDR3 spans 15 amino acids. The CDR3 DNA reads TGCGCCAGCAGCCGCGAGCAGGACAGGCAAGAGACCCAGTACTTC. Protein sequence: CASSREQDRQETQYF.

The J gene is TRBJ1-1, the V gene TRBV7-3; 9 bases match TRBD1. The V and J ends lost 5 bases and 1 base, in that order; junction bases with no gene match: 5. CDR1 is SGHTA, CDR2 FQGTGA, per germline. The CDR3 extends over 15 amino acids. As DNA, the CDR3 is TGTGCCAGCAGCAAACAGGGGGCGGGGAACACTGAAGCTTTCTTT. This codes for CASSKQGAGNTEAFF.

The chain links TRBV19 to TRBJ2-3; TRBD1 agrees at 9 bases. The J segment lost 4 bases and the V segment lost 5 bases, leaving 4 bases of the junction unmatched. The CDR3 runs to 14 residues. Germline CDR1 reads LNHDA; CDR2 reads SQIVND (reference sequence). The CDR3 DNA sequence: TGTGCCAGTAGTGGACAGGGGTGGGCAGATACGCAGTATTTT. Its translation: CASSGQGWADTQYF.

The chain recombines TRBV28 with TRBJ1-2; D is undetermined. Deletions cut 6 bases from V and 1 base from J, with 12 bases between. The CDR3 runs to 14 residues. CDR1 is MDHEN, CDR2 SYDVKM, per germline. The CDR3 sequence: CASRPTGGNYGYTF. CDR3 nucleotide sequence: TGTGCCAGCAGACCTACGGGTGGTAACTATGGCTACACCTTC.

This clone was detected a few times. This rearrangement joins TRBV5-4 to TRBJ1-5, with TRBD1 matching 9 bases. In germline, CDR1 is SGHNT, CDR2 YYREEE (reference sequence). The ends lost 5 bases at V and 6 bases at J; junction bases unmatched: 3. The CDR3 length is 13 residues. The chain's CDR3 is CASSSDRGQPQHF. The CDR3 nucleotides are TGTGCCAGCAGTTCGGACAGGGGTCAGCCCCAGCATTTT.

The chain links TRBV18 to TRBJ2-3; D gene uncertain. V was pared by 4 bases and J by 2 bases, with 19 bases between. Germline CDR1 KGHSH, CDR2 LQKENI. The CDR3 extends over 17 amino acids. Here the CDR3 reads CASSLFESNLNTDTQYF. Here the CDR3 DNA reads TGTGCCAGCTCACTATTTGAAAGCAACCTTAACACAGATACGCAGTATTTT.

This sequence joins TRBV28 and TRBJ1-4; TRBD1 aligns across 10 bases. This CDR3 has 15 amino acids. J gave up 8 bases and V 4 bases, and 7 bases lay outside the gene matches. Per the germline V gene, CDR1 is MDHEN and CDR2 is SYDVKM. CDR3 sequence: CASSSKDRGREKLFF. CDR3 DNA: TGTGCCAGCAGTTCCAAAGACAGGGGGCGAGAAAAACTGTTTTTT.

The chain carries TRBV6-1 and TRBJ1-2, with 10 bases matching TRBD1. J gave up 6 bases and V 6 bases, and 4 bases lay outside the gene matches. The CDR3 sequence is 13 residues long. Looked up from germline, CDR1 is MNHNS and CDR2 is SASEGT. The CDR3 sequence: CASRTGGVNGYTF. In nucleotides, the CDR3 is TGTGCCAGCAGGACAGGGGGCGTCAATGGCTACACCTTC.

The CDR3 here is CASSLAAAGGGETQYF. The CDR3 coding sequence is TGTGCCAGCAGCTTAGCGGCGGCGGGGGGAGGGGAGACCCAGTACTTC. This sequence joins TRBV7-2 and TRBJ2-5; 8 bases map to TRBD2. The V gene's germline CDR1 is SGHTA and CDR2 FQGNSA. Trimming removed 0 bases from V and 5 bases from J; junction bases left unmatched: 8. The CDR3 is made up of 16 amino acids. The complete variable domain, with remaining parts taken from reference TRBV7-2 and TRBJ2-5, reads GAGVSQSPSNKVTEKGKDVELRCDPISGHTALYWYRQSLGQGLEFLIYFQGNSAPDKSGLPSDRFSAERTGGSVSTLTIQRTQQEDSAVYLCASSLAAAGGGETQYFGPGTRLLVL.

V usage is TRBV28 and J usage is TRBJ2-7; weak D call: TRBD1 (7 bases). The CDR3 has 14 amino acids. From germline, CDR1 is MDHEN and CDR2 SYDVKM. V was shortened by 6 bases and J by 0 bases, with 12 bases between the two germline ends. In nucleotides, the CDR3 is TGTGCCAGCAGGCTTCAGGGGGGCTCCTACGAGCAGTACTTC. Translation gives CASRLQGGSYEQYF.

In its sample, this clone was seen once. V is TRBV7-2 and J is TRBJ1-3, with no clear D. Deletions cut 2 bases from V and 4 bases from J, with 12 bases between. Germline CDR1 and CDR2: SGHTA and FQGNSA. CDR3 length: 15 residues. The CDR3 DNA reads as TGTGCCAGCAGCTTAAACGAGGAACCCGGAAACACCATATATTTT. Protein: CASSLNEEPGNTIYF.

V is TRBV5-4 and J is TRBJ2-7; 14 bases map to TRBD2. The germline gives CDR1 SGHNT, CDR2 YYREEE (reference sequence). This CDR3 contains 16 residues. The V segment lost 4 bases and the J segment 6 bases; nucleotides outside the gene matches: 9. This CDR3 reads CASSGTGTSGSVEQYF. The CDR3 DNA follows: TGTGCCAGCAGCGGGACCGGGACTAGCGGGAGTGTCGAGCAGTACTTC.

The chain combines TRBV28 with TRBJ2-3, with TRBD1 as a possible D gene (5 bases). Germline-derived CDR1 and CDR2 are MDHEN and SYDVKM. The V end was cut by 5 bases, the J end by 5 bases, with 17 bases between. The CDR3 is 15 residues long. CDR3 sequence reads: CASSLVGVGQDTQYF. The CDR3 DNA follows: TGTGCCAGCAGTCTCGTAGGGGTAGGGCAAGATACGCAGTATTTT.

The chain uses TRBV6-6 and TRBJ1-3; TRBD1 aligns across 8 bases. Germline lookup yields CDR1 MNHNY and CDR2 SVGAGI (reference sequence). The CDR3 covers 14 residues. With 2 bases clipped from V and 8 bases from J, the junction kept 5 bases outside the gene matches. CDR3 residues: CASSYEDRVHTIYF. The CDR3 nucleotides are TGTGCCAGCAGTTACGAGGACAGGGTACACACCATATATTTT.

This chain joins TRBV4-1 and TRBJ1-6; 8 nucleotides line up with TRBD1. CDR1 and CDR2 (germline): MGHRA, YSYEKL. The V segment lost 0 bases and the J segment 8 bases; nucleotides outside the gene matches: 15. The CDR3 is 19 amino acids. In DNA, the CDR3 is TGCGCCAGCAGCCAAGAAGTCGGTGCGTTCAGGGGGCTTTATTCACCCCTCCACTTT. Translation: CASSQEVGAFRGLYSPLHF.

The rearrangement links TRBV2 to TRBJ2-2; perhaps TRBD2 as D (5 bases). This CDR3 has 17 amino acids. Germline CDR1 SNHLY, CDR2 FYNNEI. V gave up 0 bases and J gave up 3 bases, with 14 bases separating them. CDR3 bases: TGTGCCAGCAGTGAAGCGCTAGGACGGCGGGACACCGGGGAGCTGTTTTTT. It specifies CASSEALGRRDTGELFF.

The sample holds one count of this clone. The same CDR3 arises from other DNA sequences in this sample as well. The chain carries TRBV15 and TRBJ2-2; a possible D gene is TRBD2 (7 bases). The CDR3 extends over 20 amino acids. Germline V CDR1 and CDR2: LNHNV, YYDKDF (reference sequence). Trimming stripped 4 bases from V and 3 bases from J, with 27 bases between. CDR3 region: CATSTNTGRLGGRDTGELFF. Written as DNA, the CDR3 is TGTGCCACCAGCACCAACACCGGGAGACTAGGGGGGAGGGACACCGGGGAGCTGTTTTTT.

This rearrangement joins TRBV7-9 to TRBJ1-5, with a tentative D call TRBD1 (5 bases). The germline V gene has CDR1 SEHNR and CDR2 FQNEAQ (reference sequence). The CDR3 has 12 residues. Trimming left V 5 bases short and J 7 bases short, with 9 bases between. DNA for the CDR3: TGTGCCAGCAGCGCAGGGCCCCAGCCCCAGCATTTT. Protein sequence: CASSAGPQPQHF.

The chain couples TRBV7-9 to TRBJ2-1, with 11 positions matching TRBD2. V was clipped by 3 bases and J by 7 bases; unmatched bases: 5. Germline CDR1 SEHNR, CDR2 FQNEAQ (reference sequence). The CDR3 totals 15 residues. The CDR3 here is CASSFASGRKNEQFF. CDR3 DNA: TGTGCCAGCAGCTTTGCTAGCGGGAGGAAAAATGAGCAGTTCTTC. Using reference TRBV7-9 and TRBJ2-1 for the parts outside the CDR3, the full variable domain is DTGVSQNPRHKITKRGQNVTFRCDPISEHNRLYWYRQTLGQGPEFLTYFQNEAQLEKSRLLSDRFSAERPKGSFSTLEIQRTEQGDSAMYLCASSFASGRKNEQFFGPGTRLTVL.

This chain joins TRBV5-4 and TRBJ2-7; 13 bases are shared with TRBD2. This CDR3 has 17 residues. Losses at the gene ends were 0 bases for V and 2 bases for J; bases not matched to a gene: 5. Germline V lookup: CDR1 SGHNT, CDR2 YYREEE (reference sequence). CDR3 in amino acids: CASSLGPGTSGTYEQYF. CDR3 in DNA: TGTGCCAGCAGCTTGGGACCCGGGACTAGCGGGACCTACGAGCAGTACTTC.

This CDR3 is CASSEPSGQGNTIYF. As DNA, the CDR3 is TGTGCCAGCAGTGAACCCTCGGGACAGGGAAACACCATATATTTT. The V call is TRBV25-1, the J call TRBJ1-3; 7 bases align to TRBD1. CDR1 and CDR2 from the germline V gene are MGHDK and SYGVNS. The CDR3 has 15 residues. V was pared by 2 bases and J by 4 bases, with 5 bases of the junction left unmatched.

The genes are TRBV11-2 and TRBJ2-7; 8 bases map to TRBD1. This CDR3 has 15 amino acids. V dropped 4 bases and J dropped 1; count of bases not matched to a gene: 6. Germline V lookup: CDR1 SGHAT, CDR2 FQNNGV. This chain's CDR3 is CASSSIRDRSYEQYF. CDR3 nucleotide sequence: TGTGCCAGCAGCTCCATCCGGGACAGGTCCTACGAGCAGTACTTC.